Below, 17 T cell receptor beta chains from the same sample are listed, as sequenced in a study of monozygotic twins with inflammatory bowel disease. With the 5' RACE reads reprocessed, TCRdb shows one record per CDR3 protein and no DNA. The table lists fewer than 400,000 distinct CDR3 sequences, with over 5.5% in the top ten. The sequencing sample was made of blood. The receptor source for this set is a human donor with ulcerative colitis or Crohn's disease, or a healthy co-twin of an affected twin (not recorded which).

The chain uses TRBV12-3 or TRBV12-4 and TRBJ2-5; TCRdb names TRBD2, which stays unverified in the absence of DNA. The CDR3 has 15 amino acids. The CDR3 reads CASTLGGPPGETQYF.

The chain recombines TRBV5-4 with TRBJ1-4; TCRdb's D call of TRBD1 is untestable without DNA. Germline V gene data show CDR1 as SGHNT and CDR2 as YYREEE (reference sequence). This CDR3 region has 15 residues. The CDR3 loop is CASSLKTGMAEKLFF.

The CDR3 protein is CASSQEVEGQRSGANVLTF. The chain couples TRBV3-1 to TRBJ2-6. The length of the CDR3 is 19 residues. Germline V lookup: CDR1 LGHDT, CDR2 YNNKEL (reference sequence). The variable domain in full, completed from reference TRBV3-1 and TRBJ2-6, reads DTAVSQTPKYLVTQMGNDKSIKCEQNLGHDTMYWYKQDSKKFLKIMFSYNNKELIINETVPNRFSPKSPDKAHLNLHINSLELGDSAVYFCASSQEVEGQRSGANVLTFGAGSRLTVL.

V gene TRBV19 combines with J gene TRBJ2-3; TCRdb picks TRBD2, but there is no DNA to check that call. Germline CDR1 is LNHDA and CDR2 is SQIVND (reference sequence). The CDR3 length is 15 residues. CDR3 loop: CASSKGATSIDTQYF.

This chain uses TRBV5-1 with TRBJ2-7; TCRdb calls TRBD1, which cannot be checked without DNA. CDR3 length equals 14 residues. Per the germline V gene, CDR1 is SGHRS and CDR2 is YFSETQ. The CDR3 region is CASSEQGTPNEQYF.

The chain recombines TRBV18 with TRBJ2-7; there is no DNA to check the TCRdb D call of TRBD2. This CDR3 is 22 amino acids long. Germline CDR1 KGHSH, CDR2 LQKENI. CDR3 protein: CASSPLTGTAREVRDGSYEQYF.

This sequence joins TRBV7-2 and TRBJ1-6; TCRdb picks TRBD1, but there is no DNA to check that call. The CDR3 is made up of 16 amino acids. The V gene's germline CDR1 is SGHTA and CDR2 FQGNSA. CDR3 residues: CASSLDAGTENSPLHF.

CDR3 in amino acids: CSARGTSGTDTQYF. V and J are TRBV20-1 and TRBJ2-3; the D call of TRBD2 rests on TCRdb alone, since no DNA is present to check it. Per germline, CDR1 DFQATT and CDR2 SNEGSKA (reference sequence). CDR3 length: 14 amino acids.

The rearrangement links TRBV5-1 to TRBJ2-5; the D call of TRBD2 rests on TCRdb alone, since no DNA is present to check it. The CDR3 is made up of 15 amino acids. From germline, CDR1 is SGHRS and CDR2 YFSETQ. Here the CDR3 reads CASSQTSGRVETQYF.

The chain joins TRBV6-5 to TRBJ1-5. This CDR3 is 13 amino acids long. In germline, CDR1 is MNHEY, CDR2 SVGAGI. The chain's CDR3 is CASRFGVNQPQHF.

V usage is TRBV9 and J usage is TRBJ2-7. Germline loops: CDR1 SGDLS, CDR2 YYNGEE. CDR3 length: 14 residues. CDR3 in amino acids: CASNRRQDSYEQYF. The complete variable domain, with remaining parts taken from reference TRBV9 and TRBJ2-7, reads DSGVTQTPKHLITATGQRVTLRCSPRSGDLSVYWYQQSLDQGLQFLIQYYNGEERAKGNILERFSAQQFPDLHSELNLSSLELGDSALYFCASNRRQDSYEQYFGPGTRLTVT.

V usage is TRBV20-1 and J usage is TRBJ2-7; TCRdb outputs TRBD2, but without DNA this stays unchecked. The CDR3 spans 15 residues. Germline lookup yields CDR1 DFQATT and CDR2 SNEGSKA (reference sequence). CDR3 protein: CSATDGLAGGYEQYF.

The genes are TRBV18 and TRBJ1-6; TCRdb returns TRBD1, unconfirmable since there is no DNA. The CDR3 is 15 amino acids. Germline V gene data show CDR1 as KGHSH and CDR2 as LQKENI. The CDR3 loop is CASSPPDRGNSPLHF.

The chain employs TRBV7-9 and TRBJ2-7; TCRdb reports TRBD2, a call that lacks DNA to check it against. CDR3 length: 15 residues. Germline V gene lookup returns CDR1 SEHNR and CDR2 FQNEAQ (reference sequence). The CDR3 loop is CASSLSLAGGSEQYF.

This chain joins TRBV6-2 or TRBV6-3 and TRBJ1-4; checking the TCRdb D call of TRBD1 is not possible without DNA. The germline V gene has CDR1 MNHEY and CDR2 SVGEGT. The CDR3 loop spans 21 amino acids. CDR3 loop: CASSYSRWTGALSGTNEKLFF.

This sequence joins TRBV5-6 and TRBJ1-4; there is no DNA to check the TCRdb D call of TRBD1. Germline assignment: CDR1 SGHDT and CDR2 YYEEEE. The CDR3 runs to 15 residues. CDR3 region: CASSLHGTGNEKLFF. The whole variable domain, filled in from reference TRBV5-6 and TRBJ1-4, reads DAGVTQSPTHLIKTRGQQVTLRCSPKSGHDTVSWYQQALGQGPQFIFQYYEEEERQRGNFPDRFSGHQFPNYSSELNVNALLLGDSALYLCASSLHGTGNEKLFFGSGTQLSVL.

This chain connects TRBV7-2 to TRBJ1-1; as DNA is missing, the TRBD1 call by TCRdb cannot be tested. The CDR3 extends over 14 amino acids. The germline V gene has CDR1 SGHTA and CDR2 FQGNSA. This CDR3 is CASSSTGAGTEAFF. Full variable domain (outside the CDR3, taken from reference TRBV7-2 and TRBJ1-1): GAGVSQSPSNKVTEKGKDVELRCDPISGHTALYWYRQSLGQGLEFLIYFQGNSAPDKSGLPSDRFSAERTGGSVSTLTIQRTQQEDSAVYLCASSSTGAGTEAFFGQGTRLTVV.